This T cell receptor (beta chain) was obtained from a study of T cell responses to AZD1222 COVID-19 vaccine. The study, taken as a whole, reports: Repertoires were obtained only post-peak T cell response. Variant regions that are unmutated are reportedly the target of nearly half of spike-specific TCRs. Vaccination with two AZD1222 doses was followed by a rise in Spike-specific TCR breadth and depth.

With 4 bases removed from V and 5 bases from J, the gap between germline ends came to 9 bases. The CDR3 is made up of 14 amino acids. Germline V CDR1 and CDR2: LNHDA, SQIVND (reference sequence). In the case of this clone: Its antigen is still unknown.

Some clones are missing from TCRdb's copy, which holds only in-frame ones; the method was immunoSEQ multiplex PCR. The repertoire holds approximately 150,000 clones, with just over 90% as singletons. The specimen was peripheral blood, collected on day 0 of AZD1222 vaccination. V gene TRBV19 combines with J gene TRBJ1-6; the D is unclear. This TCR derives from an adult in good health. The CDR3 region has the DNA TGTGCCAGTAGTAGCGGACGGGATAATTCACCCCTCCACTTT. Its translation: CASSSGRDNSPLHF.